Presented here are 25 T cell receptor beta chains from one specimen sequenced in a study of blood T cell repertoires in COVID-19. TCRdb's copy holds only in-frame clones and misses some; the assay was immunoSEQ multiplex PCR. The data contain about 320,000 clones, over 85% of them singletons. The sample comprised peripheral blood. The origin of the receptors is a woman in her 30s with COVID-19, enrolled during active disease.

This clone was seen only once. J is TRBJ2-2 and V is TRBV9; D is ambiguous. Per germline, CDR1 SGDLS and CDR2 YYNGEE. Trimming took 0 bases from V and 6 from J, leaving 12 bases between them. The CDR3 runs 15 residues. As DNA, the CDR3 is TGTGCCAGCAGCGTAGGTGCAGTAGGAGCCGGGGAGCTGTTTTTT. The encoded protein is CASSVGAVGAGELFF.

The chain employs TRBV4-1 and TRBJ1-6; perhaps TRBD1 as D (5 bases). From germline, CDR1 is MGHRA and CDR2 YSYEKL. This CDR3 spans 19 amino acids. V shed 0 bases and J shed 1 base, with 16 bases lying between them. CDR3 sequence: CASSQDRGGLGSYNSPLHF. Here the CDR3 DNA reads TGCGCCAGCAGCCAAGATCGGGGGGGTTTAGGATCCTATAATTCACCCCTCCACTTT.

CDR3 region: CSVEGRVIRTEAFF. Written as DNA, the CDR3 is TGCAGCGTTGAAGGCAGGGTGATCCGCACTGAAGCTTTCTTT. The V call is TRBV29-1, the J call TRBJ1-1, with D tentatively TRBD1 (5 bases). This CDR3 contains 14 residues. Trimming cost V 1 base and J 4 bases, with 13 bases left between them. CDR1 and CDR2 from the germline V gene are SQVTM and ANQGSEA.

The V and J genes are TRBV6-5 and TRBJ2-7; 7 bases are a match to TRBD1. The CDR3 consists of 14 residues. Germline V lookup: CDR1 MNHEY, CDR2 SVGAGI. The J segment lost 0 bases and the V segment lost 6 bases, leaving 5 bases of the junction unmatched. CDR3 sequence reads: CASRPGQSSYEQYF. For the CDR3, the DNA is TGTGCCAGCAGGCCGGGACAGTCCTCCTACGAGCAGTACTTC.

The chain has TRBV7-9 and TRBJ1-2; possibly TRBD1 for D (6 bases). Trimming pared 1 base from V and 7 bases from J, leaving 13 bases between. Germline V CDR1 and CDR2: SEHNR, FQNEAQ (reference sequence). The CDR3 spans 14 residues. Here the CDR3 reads CASSLGQERFGYTF. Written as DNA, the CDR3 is TGTGCCAGCAGCTTAGGACAGGAGAGGTTTGGCTACACCTTC. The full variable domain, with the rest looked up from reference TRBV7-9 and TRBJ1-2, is DTGVSQNPRHKITKRGQNVTFRCDPISEHNRLYWYRQTLGQGPEFLTYFQNEAQLEKSRLLSDRFSAERPKGSFSTLEIQRTEQGDSAMYLCASSLGQERFGYTFGSGTRLTVV.

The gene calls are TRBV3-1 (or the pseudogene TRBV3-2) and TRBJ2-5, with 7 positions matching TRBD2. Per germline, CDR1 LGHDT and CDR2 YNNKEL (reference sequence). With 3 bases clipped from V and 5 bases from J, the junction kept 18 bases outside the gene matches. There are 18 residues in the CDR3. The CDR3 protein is CASSQLLWTLATTETQYF. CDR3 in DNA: TGTGCCAGCAGCCAGCTTCTTTGGACACTAGCGACCACGGAGACCCAGTACTTC.

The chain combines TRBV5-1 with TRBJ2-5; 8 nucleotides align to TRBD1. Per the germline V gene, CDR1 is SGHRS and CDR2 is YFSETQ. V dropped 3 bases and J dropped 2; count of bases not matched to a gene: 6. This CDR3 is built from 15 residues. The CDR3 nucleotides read TGCGCCAGCAGCTCTAGGACAGGGACGCAAGAGACCCAGTACTTC. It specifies CASSSRTGTQETQYF. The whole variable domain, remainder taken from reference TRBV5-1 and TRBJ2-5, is KAGVTQTPRYLIKTRGQQVTLSCSPISGHRSVSWYQQTPGQGLQFLFEYFSETQRNKGNFPGRFSGRQFSNSRSEMNVSTLELGDSALYLCASSSRTGTQETQYFGPGTRLLVL.

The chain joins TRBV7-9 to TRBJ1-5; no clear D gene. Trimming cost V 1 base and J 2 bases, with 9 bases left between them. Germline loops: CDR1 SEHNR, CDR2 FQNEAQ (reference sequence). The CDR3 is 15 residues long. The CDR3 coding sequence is TGTGCCAGCAGCTTAGTAGCAAGAGGCAATCAGCCCCAGCATTTT. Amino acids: CASSLVARGNQPQHF. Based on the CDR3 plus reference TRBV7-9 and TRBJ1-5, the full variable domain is DTGVSQNPRHKITKRGQNVTFRCDPISEHNRLYWYRQTLGQGPEFLTYFQNEAQLEKSRLLSDRFSAERPKGSFSTLEIQRTEQGDSAMYLCASSLVARGNQPQHFGDGTRLSIL.

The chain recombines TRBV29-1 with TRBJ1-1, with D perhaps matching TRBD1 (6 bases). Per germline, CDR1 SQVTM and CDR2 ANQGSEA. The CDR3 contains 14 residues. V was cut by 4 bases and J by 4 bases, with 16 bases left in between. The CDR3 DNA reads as TGCAGCGTTGCCTCTCCAGGGGACGGCACTGAAGCTTTCTTT. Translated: CSVASPGDGTEAFF.

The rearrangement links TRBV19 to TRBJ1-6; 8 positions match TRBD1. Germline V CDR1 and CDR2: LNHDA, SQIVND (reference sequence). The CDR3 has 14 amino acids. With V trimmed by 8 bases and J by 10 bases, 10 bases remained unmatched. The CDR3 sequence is CASARTGIYSPLHF. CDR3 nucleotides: TGTGCCAGTGCCAGGACAGGGATTTACTCACCCCTCCACTTT.

The CDR3 loop is CAWSEQGNTEAFF. As DNA, the CDR3 is TGTGCCTGGAGTGAGCAGGGTAACACTGAAGCTTTCTTT. This rearrangement joins TRBV30 to TRBJ1-1, with a weak D call TRBD1 (5 bases). The CDR3 has 13 amino acids. V was shortened by 1 base and J by 2 bases, with 8 bases between the two germline ends. CDR1 GTSNPN and CDR2 SVGIG come from the germline V gene (reference sequence).

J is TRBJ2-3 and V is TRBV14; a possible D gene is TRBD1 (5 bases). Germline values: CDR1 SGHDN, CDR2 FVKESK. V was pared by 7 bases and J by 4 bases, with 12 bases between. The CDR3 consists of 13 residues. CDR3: CASTQGMSDTQYF. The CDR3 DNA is TGTGCCAGCACTCAGGGAATGTCAGATACGCAGTATTTT.

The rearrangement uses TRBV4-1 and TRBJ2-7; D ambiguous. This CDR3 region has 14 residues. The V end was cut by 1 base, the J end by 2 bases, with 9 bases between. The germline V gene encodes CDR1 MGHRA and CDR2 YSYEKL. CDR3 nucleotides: TGCGCCAGCAGCCAAGTGAACGGAGCCTACGAGCAGTACTTC. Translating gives CASSQVNGAYEQYF.

The CDR3 loop is CASSIDHWGTEQFF. In DNA, the CDR3 is TGTGCCAGTAGTATAGACCATTGGGGCACGGAGCAGTTCTTC. The J gene is TRBJ2-1, the V gene TRBV19; TRBD1 might be the D (5 bases). Germline CDR1 and CDR2: LNHDA and SQIVND (reference sequence). V was clipped by 0 bases and J by 10 bases, with 13 bases between them. The CDR3 consists of 14 residues.

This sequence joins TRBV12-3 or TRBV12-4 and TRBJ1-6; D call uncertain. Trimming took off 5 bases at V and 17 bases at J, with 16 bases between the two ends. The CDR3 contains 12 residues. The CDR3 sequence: CASSRGTRVFHF. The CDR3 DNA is TGTGCCAGCAGTAGAGGAACGCGTGTCTTCCACTTT.

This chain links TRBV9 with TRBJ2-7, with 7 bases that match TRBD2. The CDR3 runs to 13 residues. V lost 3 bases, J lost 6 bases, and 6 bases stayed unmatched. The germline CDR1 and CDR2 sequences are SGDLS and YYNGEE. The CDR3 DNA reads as TGTGCCAGCAGCGGGGGAGGGGCCGGCGAGCAGTACTTC. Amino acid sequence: CASSGGGAGEQYF.

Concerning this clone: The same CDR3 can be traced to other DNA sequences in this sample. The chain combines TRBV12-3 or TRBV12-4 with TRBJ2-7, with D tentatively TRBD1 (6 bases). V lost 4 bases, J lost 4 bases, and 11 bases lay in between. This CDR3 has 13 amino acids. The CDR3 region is CASSSYRVYEQYF. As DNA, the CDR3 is TGTGCCAGCAGTTCGTACAGGGTGTACGAGCAGTACTTC.

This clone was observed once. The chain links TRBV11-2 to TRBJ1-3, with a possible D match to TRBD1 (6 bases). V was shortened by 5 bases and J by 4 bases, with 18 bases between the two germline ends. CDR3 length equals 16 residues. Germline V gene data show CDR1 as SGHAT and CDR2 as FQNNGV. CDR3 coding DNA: TGTGCCAGCAGCCCCGGAGATAGGGGGTGGGGAAACACCATATATTTT. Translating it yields CASSPGDRGWGNTIYF. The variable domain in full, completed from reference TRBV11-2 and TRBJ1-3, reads EAGVAQSPRYKIIEKRQSVAFWCNPISGHATLYWYQQILGQGPKLLIQFQNNGVVDDSQLPKDRFSAERLKGVDSTLKIQPAKLEDSAVYLCASSPGDRGWGNTIYFGEGSWLTVV.

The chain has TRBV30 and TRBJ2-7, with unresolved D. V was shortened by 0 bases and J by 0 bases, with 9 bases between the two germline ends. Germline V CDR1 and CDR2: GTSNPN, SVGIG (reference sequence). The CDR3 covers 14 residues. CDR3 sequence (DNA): TGTGCCTGGAGTGTAGCAGGCCTCTCCTACGAGCAGTACTTC. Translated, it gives CAWSVAGLSYEQYF.

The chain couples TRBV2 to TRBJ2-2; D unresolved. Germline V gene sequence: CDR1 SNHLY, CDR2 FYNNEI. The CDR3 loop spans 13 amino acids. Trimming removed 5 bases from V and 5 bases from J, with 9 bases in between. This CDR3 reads CASSKAATGELFF. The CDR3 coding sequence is TGTGCCAGCAGTAAGGCAGCGACCGGGGAGCTGTTTTTT.

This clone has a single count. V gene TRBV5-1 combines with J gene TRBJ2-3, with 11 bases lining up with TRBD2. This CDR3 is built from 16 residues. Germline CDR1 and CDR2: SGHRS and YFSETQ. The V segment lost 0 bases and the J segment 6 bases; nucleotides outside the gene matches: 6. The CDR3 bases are TGCGCCAGCAGCTTGGGACTAGCGGGGACTATGGATACGCAGTATTTT. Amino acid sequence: CASSLGLAGTMDTQYF.

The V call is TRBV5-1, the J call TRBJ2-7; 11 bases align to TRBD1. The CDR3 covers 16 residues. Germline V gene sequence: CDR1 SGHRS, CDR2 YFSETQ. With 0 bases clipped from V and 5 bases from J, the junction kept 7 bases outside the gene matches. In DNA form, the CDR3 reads TGCGCCAGCAGCTTGGATGGGAGGACAGGGGGCCACGAGCAGTACTTC. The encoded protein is CASSLDGRTGGHEQYF.

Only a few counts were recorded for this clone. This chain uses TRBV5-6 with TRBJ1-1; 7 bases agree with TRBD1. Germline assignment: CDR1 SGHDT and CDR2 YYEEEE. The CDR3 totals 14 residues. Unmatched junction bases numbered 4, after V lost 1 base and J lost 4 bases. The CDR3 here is CASSLRQGVTEAFF. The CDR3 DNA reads TGTGCCAGCAGCTTGAGACAGGGAGTCACTGAAGCTTTCTTT.

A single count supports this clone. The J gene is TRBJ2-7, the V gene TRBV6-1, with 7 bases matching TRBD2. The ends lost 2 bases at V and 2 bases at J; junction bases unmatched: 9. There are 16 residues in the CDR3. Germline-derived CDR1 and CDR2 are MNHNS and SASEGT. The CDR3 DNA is TGTGCCAGCAGTGAATGGGGGGGGTCCTCAGCCTACGAGCAGTACTTC. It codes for CASSEWGGSSAYEQYF.

In DNA, the CDR3 is TGTGCCATCGGGACTAGCGTGATCGGGGAGCTGTTTTTT. This encodes CAIGTSVIGELFF. This chain links TRBV7-9 with TRBJ2-2; 10 bases line up with TRBD2. J was trimmed by 7 bases and V by 10 bases; bases with no gene match: 6. The CDR3 is 13 residues long. Germline V CDR1 and CDR2: SEHNR, FQNEAQ (reference sequence). Supplemented by reference TRBV7-9 and TRBJ2-2, the full variable domain reads DTGVSQNPRHKITKRGQNVTFRCDPISEHNRLYWYRQTLGQGPEFLTYFQNEAQLEKSRLLSDRFSAERPKGSFSTLEIQRTEQGDSAMYLCAIGTSVIGELFFGEGSRLTVL.